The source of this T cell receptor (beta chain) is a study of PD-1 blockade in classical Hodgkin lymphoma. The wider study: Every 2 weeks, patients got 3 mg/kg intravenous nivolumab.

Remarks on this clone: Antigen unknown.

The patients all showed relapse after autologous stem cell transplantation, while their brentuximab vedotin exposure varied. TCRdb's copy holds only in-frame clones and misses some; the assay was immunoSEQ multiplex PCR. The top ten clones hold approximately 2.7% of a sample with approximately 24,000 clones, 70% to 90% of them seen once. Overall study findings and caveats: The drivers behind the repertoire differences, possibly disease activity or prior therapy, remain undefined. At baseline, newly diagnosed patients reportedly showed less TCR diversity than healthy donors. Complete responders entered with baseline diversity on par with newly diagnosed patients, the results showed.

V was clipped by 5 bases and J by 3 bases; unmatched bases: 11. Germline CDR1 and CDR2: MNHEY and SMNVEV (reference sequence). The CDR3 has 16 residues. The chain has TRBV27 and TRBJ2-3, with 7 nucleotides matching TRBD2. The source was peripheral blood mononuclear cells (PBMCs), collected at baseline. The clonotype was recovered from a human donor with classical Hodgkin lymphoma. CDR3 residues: CASSLNGLVETDTQYF. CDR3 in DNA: TGTGCCAGCAGTCTGAATGGACTAGTCGAGACAGATACGCAGTATTTT.